The T cell receptor beta chain described here comes from a study of OX40 agonist ivuxolimab in advanced cancers. Study overall: It was ivuxolimab, an agonistic anti-OX40 (CD134) antibody, that patients were treated with.

Assay: immunoSEQ multiplex PCR; the TCRdb copy retains only in-frame clones and omits some. The repertoire includes approximately 60,000 clones, around 90% of them detected once, and approximately 0.64% sits in the top ten. J was trimmed by 3 bases and V by 6 bases; bases with no gene match: 1. The length of the CDR3 is 14 residues. Germline lookup yields CDR1 KGHSH and CDR2 LQKENI. This receptor was taken from an adult with an advanced solid tumor such as melanoma, head and neck, liver or kidney cancer. The specimen comprised CD4+ or CD8+ T cells sorted from blood, sampled in a trial of the OX40 agonist ivuxolimab. This rearrangement joins TRBV18 to TRBJ2-2; 10 bases are a match to TRBD1. CDR3 bases: TGTGCCAGCTCGACAGGGGGCGACACCGGGGAGCTGTTTTTT. Its translation: CASSTGGDTGELFF.